A single sample gave rise to the 15 T cell receptor beta chains below, sequenced in a study of metastatic and nonmetastatic thyroid tumors. Nobody among the patients had been given any treatment before thyroid surgery. TCRdb reanalyzed the PCR reads with MiXCR. The table has about 92,000 clones, more than 13% seen once; the top ten hold 3.6%. The specimen sequenced was blood. Receptors originate from a female donor with papillary thyroid cancer or a benign thyroid nodule (not recorded which). Some clones in this sample may be carry-over from other donors' samples.

The chain recombines TRBV19 with TRBJ2-2, with D tentatively TRBD1 (5 bases). The CDR3 contains 16 residues. V was cut by 5 bases and J by 0 bases, with 13 bases left in between. Germline CDR1 is LNHDA and CDR2 is SQIVND (reference sequence). In nucleotides, the CDR3 is TGTGCCAGTAGTGAGTTCCAGGGTACGAACACCGGGGAGCTGTTTTTT. This sequence encodes CASSEFQGTNTGELFF.

The chain employs TRBV20-1 and TRBJ1-5; 7 nucleotides line up with TRBD1. The CDR3 has 15 amino acids. Germline assignment: CDR1 DFQATT and CDR2 SNEGSKA (reference sequence). CDR3 coding DNA: TGCAGCGCTTTTCCGGGACAGCGGCGCGATCAGCCCCAGCATTTT. Its protein is CSAFPGQRRDQPQHF.

The table lists this clone with many counts. This sample also contains other DNA sequences that code for the same CDR3. This chain links TRBV5-1 with TRBJ2-3; D not certain. V was cut by 0 bases and J by 0 bases, with 14 bases left in between. This CDR3 has 17 residues. Germline-derived CDR1 and CDR2 are SGHRS and YFSETQ. The chain's CDR3 is CASSLVAASKSTDTQYF. CDR3 coding DNA: TGCGCCAGCAGCTTGGTGGCAGCCTCTAAAAGCACAGATACGCAGTATTTT.

This clone was picked up many times. Within the sample, other DNA sequences also encode this same CDR3. The rearrangement links TRBV5-1 to TRBJ2-3; possibly TRBD1 for D (5 bases). This CDR3 is 13 amino acids long. V was cut by 5 bases and J by 0 bases, with 7 bases left in between. Looked up from germline, CDR1 is SGHRS and CDR2 is YFSETQ. CDR3 protein: CASRRGSTDTQYF. The CDR3 nucleotides read TGCGCCAGCAGAAGGGGAAGCACAGATACGCAGTATTTT.

This clone was seen at least ten times. The gene calls are TRBV6-1 and TRBJ1-5; TRBD1 agrees at 8 bases. Trimming at V came to 8 bases and at J to 3 bases, leaving 6 bases not matched to a gene. Germline loops: CDR1 MNHNS, CDR2 SASEGT. The CDR3 contains 14 residues. DNA of the CDR3: TGTGCCAGCCGACAGGGGTGGCTCAATCAGCCCCAGCATTTT. As protein: CASRQGWLNQPQHF.

In this sample, this clone turned up many times. Other DNA sequences within the sample encode an identical CDR3. The rearrangement uses TRBV5-4 and TRBJ2-1; 8 bases fit TRBD2. The CDR3 runs to 15 residues. V shed 1 base, J shed 9 bases, and the junction held 9 bases outside the gene matches. In germline, CDR1 is SGHNT, CDR2 YYREEE (reference sequence). The CDR3, as DNA: TGTGCCAGCAGCTTGAATCCGGGGGGGCCTGGTGAGCAGTTCTTC. This gives the protein CASSLNPGGPGEQFF. Full variable domain (remainder filled in from reference TRBV5-4 and TRBJ2-1): ETGVTQSPTHLIKTRGQQVTLRCSSQSGHNTVSWYQQALGQGPQFIFQYYREEENGRGNFPPRFSGLQFPNYSSELNVNALELDDSALYLCASSLNPGGPGEQFFGPGTRLTVL.

This rearrangement joins TRBV6-1 to TRBJ2-1; 8 bases are shared with TRBD2. CDR1 is MNHNS and CDR2 is SASEGT in the germline V gene. V lost 8 bases, J lost 16 bases, and 16 bases stayed unmatched. The CDR3 totals 13 residues. The CDR3 loop reads CASSPGWRGDHFF. The DNA of the CDR3 is TGTGCCAGCTCGCCTGGCTGGCGGGGGGACCATTTCTTC.

This clone was detected ten times or more. The sample carries other DNA sequences with the same CDR3. The chain joins TRBV4-2 to TRBJ2-7, with TRBD2 identical over 7 bases. The germline gives CDR1 LGHNA, CDR2 YNFKEQ. V lost 1 base, J lost 6 bases, and 3 bases stayed unmatched. The CDR3 consists of 13 residues. The CDR3, as DNA: TGTGCCAGCAGCCAAGGGGGAGGGACCGAGCAGTACTTC. Its protein product is CASSQGGGTEQYF.

This clone came up many times. The chain joins TRBV27 to TRBJ2-3, with D unresolved. This CDR3 region has 16 residues. V shed 2 bases and J shed 2 bases, with 14 bases lying between them. Germline V gene lookup returns CDR1 MNHEY and CDR2 SMNVEV (reference sequence). CDR3 in DNA: TGTGCCAGCAGTTTAGACCCGCTAGACTCCACAGATACGCAGTATTTT. Protein sequence: CASSLDPLDSTDTQYF.

Many counts were recorded for this clone. The rearrangement joins TRBV11-1 to TRBJ2-2; 7 bases fit TRBD1. The germline V gene has CDR1 SGHAT and CDR2 FQDESV (reference sequence). Losses at the gene ends were 2 bases for V and 7 bases for J; bases not matched to a gene: 4. This CDR3 contains 14 residues. The chain's CDR3 is CASSLLTGFGELFF. The CDR3 region has the DNA TGTGCCAGCAGCTTATTGACAGGGTTCGGGGAGCTGTTTTTT.

To note about this clone: This may stem from a read error, because a much larger clone lies one nucleotide away. The genes are TRBV18 and TRBJ2-2; possible D gene TRBD2, 5 bases. With 3 bases removed from V and 2 bases from J, the gap between germline ends came to 13 bases. The CDR3 extends over 16 amino acids. CDR1 KGHSH and CDR2 LQKENI come from the germline V gene. DNA for the CDR3: TGTGCCAGCTCACCCCTCGGGGTCCCAAACACCGGGGAGCTGTTTTTT. Amino acids: CASSPLGVPNTGELFF.

Ten or more counts support this clone. The V call is TRBV19, the J call TRBJ1-5; D is unclear. Germline assignment: CDR1 LNHDA and CDR2 SQIVND (reference sequence). The germline V and J ends were trimmed by 6 bases and 1 base, with 13 bases remaining between them. This CDR3 is built from 15 residues. In DNA form, the CDR3 reads TGTGCCAGTAGGTCGAACGCTTACAGCAATCAGCCCCAGCATTTT. Residues: CASRSNAYSNQPQHF.

In this sample, this clone turned up once. Just one base apart from a much larger clone, this may be a read error. This rearrangement joins TRBV5-1 to TRBJ2-3; D is undetermined. V was pared by 0 bases and J by 1 base, with 15 bases between. This CDR3 has 17 residues. Germline V gives CDR1 SGHRS, CDR2 YFSETQ. CDR3 DNA: TGCGCCAGCAGCTTGGGCTCCCTAGTTAGGGGCACAGATACGCAGTATTTT. Protein sequence: CASSLGSLVRGTDTQYF.

This clone was found many times. V gene TRBV7-2 combines with J gene TRBJ2-7; the D is unclear. The CDR3 has 11 amino acids. Trimming cost V 8 bases and J 2 bases, with 7 bases left between them. Germline V gene lookup returns CDR1 SGHTA and CDR2 FQGNSA. CDR3 sequence (DNA): TGTGCCAGCGGCGGTGCCTACGAGCAGTACTTC. It translates to CASGGAYEQYF.

The sample holds many counts of this clone. This sequence joins TRBV6-1 and TRBJ2-5; 11 nucleotides agree with TRBD2. Germline lookup yields CDR1 MNHNS and CDR2 SASEGT. The CDR3 is 18 amino acids. Trimming at V came to 5 bases and at J to 0 bases, leaving 11 bases not matched to a gene. The CDR3 coding sequence is TGTGCCAGCAGTTTAACCCCTACTAGCGGGGGATACCAAGAGACCCAGTACTTC. Encoded protein: CASSLTPTSGGYQETQYF.